What follows are 14 T cell receptor beta chains derived from one specimen sequenced in a study of persistence of HIV-infected CD4 T cells. The immunoSEQ assay was version 4, run in survey mode. Generated by immunoSEQ multiplex PCR, the TCRdb table keeps only in-frame clones and is missing some. The data show just under 65,000 clones, about 77% seen once. These receptors' targets are unknown. Cells were stimulated with overlapping HIV-1 Gag 15-mer peptides. Memory cells lacking CD40L and CD69 with high CD45RO were sorted. The sequences come from CD4+ T cells sorted from PBMCs after approximately 19-hour stimulation, collected from a patient who received antiretroviral therapy. These receptors all come from an adult man with HIV who was CMV-seropositive.

This chain links TRBV3-1 (or the pseudogene TRBV3-2) with TRBJ2-6, with TRBD1 identical over 8 bases. The V and J ends lost 1 base and 0 bases, in that order; junction bases with no gene match: 2. Germline CDR1 is LGHDT and CDR2 is YNNKEL (reference sequence). The CDR3 has 17 amino acids. CDR3 loop: CASSQGTGHSGANVLTF. CDR3 DNA: TGTGCCAGCAGCCAAGGGACAGGGCACTCTGGGGCCAACGTCCTGACTTTC.

V gene TRBV6-1 combines with J gene TRBJ1-2; D is unclear. This CDR3 has 13 amino acids. Between the trimmed V and J ends, which lost 0 bases and 7 bases, there was a span of 9 bases. The germline gives CDR1 MNHNS, CDR2 SASEGT. The CDR3 loop is CASSEATGRGYTF. The CDR3 coding sequence is TGTGCCAGCAGTGAAGCGACGGGTCGTGGCTACACCTTC.

This chain joins TRBV5-5 and TRBJ2-7; 8 bases map to TRBD1. With 3 bases clipped from V and 3 bases from J, the junction kept 2 bases outside the gene matches. The CDR3 totals 13 residues. The germline V gene encodes CDR1 SGHKS and CDR2 YYEKEE (reference sequence). CDR3 region: CASSYGTGYEQYF. The DNA of the CDR3 is TGTGCCAGCAGCTACGGGACAGGCTACGAGCAGTACTTC.

The chain carries TRBV2 and TRBJ1-2, with D maybe TRBD1 (5 bases). The germline V gene encodes CDR1 SNHLY and CDR2 FYNNEI. This CDR3 spans 14 amino acids. The germline V and J ends were trimmed by 4 bases and 3 bases, with 12 bases remaining between them. The CDR3 sequence is CASSVNRRDYGYTF. The CDR3 region has the DNA TGTGCCAGCAGTGTAAACAGGCGGGACTATGGCTACACCTTC.

This chain joins TRBV28 and TRBJ1-3, with a tentative D call TRBD1 (6 bases). This CDR3 comprises 16 residues. Between the trimmed V and J ends, which lost 5 bases and 2 bases, there was a span of 16 bases. Germline CDR1 MDHEN, CDR2 SYDVKM. CDR3 in amino acids: CASSPTTGSPGNTIYF. In DNA, the CDR3 is TGTGCCAGCAGTCCGACCACAGGGAGTCCTGGAAACACCATATATTTT.

This sequence joins TRBV4-1 and TRBJ2-3, with TRBD1 matching 9 bases. The CDR3 covers 16 residues. J gave up 0 bases and V 4 bases, and 5 bases lay outside the gene matches. Germline V lookup: CDR1 MGHRA, CDR2 YSYEKL. The CDR3 DNA reads TGCGCCAGCAGCCGGGGACAGGGCTATAGCACAGATACGCAGTATTTT. Translated, it gives CASSRGQGYSTDTQYF.

The rearrangement joins TRBV6-6 to TRBJ1-6; 7 positions match TRBD1. The V gene's germline CDR1 is MNHNY and CDR2 SVGAGI (reference sequence). V lost 5 bases to trimming and J lost 8 bases; unmatched junction nucleotides: 9. The CDR3 loop spans 15 amino acids. CDR3 sequence reads: CASSRTGNWDSPLHF. The CDR3 coding sequence is TGTGCCAGCAGTCGGACAGGCAATTGGGATTCACCCCTCCACTTT.

This chain links TRBV9 with TRBJ1-1; 7 bases agree with TRBD1. The germline CDR1 and CDR2 sequences are SGDLS and YYNGEE. Trimming at V came to 0 bases and at J to 5 bases, leaving 10 bases not matched to a gene. The CDR3 runs 16 residues. The CDR3 sequence: CASSVGGRGRGTEAFF. As DNA, the CDR3 is TGTGCCAGCAGCGTAGGAGGAAGGGGGCGAGGGACTGAAGCTTTCTTT.

This chain connects TRBV6-5 to TRBJ2-4; D not certain. Germline V gene data show CDR1 as MNHEY and CDR2 as SVGAGI. The CDR3 runs to 13 residues. Trimming cost V 0 bases and J 3 bases, with 3 bases left between them. DNA of the CDR3: TGTGCCAGCAGTTACTCAGGCAAAAACATTCAGTACTTC. Its translation is CASSYSGKNIQYF.

The V and J genes are TRBV6-1 and TRBJ2-5; TRBD2 is a possible D gene (5 bases). Trimming stripped 0 bases from V and 4 bases from J, with 6 bases between. Germline assignment: CDR1 MNHNS and CDR2 SASEGT. CDR3 size: 13 residues. CDR3 sequence (DNA): TGTGCCAGCAGTGAAGCGGGGAGAGAGACCCAGTACTTC. It yields the protein CASSEAGRETQYF.

This clone has a handful of counts. The CDR3 sequence is CASRPTGVAKNIQYF. For the CDR3, the DNA is TGTGCCAGCAGACCGACAGGGGTAGCCAAAAACATTCAGTACTTC. This chain uses TRBV6-5 with TRBJ2-4; 8 bases map to TRBD1. The V and J ends lost 6 bases and 0 bases, in that order; junction bases with no gene match: 4. From germline, CDR1 is MNHEY and CDR2 SVGAGI. The CDR3 has 15 residues.

The chain uses TRBV3-1 (or the pseudogene TRBV3-2) and TRBJ2-1; D gene unclear. CDR1 LGHDT and CDR2 YNNKEL come from the germline V gene (reference sequence). The CDR3 totals 14 residues. V was trimmed by 0 bases and J by 7 bases, leaving 10 bases between them. The CDR3 is CASSQDRLLNEQFF. CDR3 sequence (DNA): TGTGCCAGCAGCCAAGATCGCCTTTTAAATGAGCAGTTCTTC.

This clone showed up just a few times. The CDR3 DNA reads as TGTGCCACCAGTGACAGTAGGAAGGGGATTGAAAATCAGCCCCAGCATTTT. Translating it yields CATSDSRKGIENQPQHF. The rearrangement uses TRBV24-1 and TRBJ1-5; tentatively, D is TRBD1 (5 bases). Germline CDR1 KGHDR, CDR2 SFDVKD. The CDR3 is made up of 17 amino acids. Trimming removed 4 bases from V and 4 bases from J, with 19 bases in between.

The chain recombines TRBV7-2 with TRBJ1-5, with D hard to call. V gave up 3 bases and J gave up 2 bases, with 11 bases separating them. The CDR3 runs to 15 residues. Germline assignment: CDR1 SGHTA and CDR2 FQGNSA. The CDR3 loop reads CASSLVPGGNQPQHF. CDR3 bases: TGTGCCAGCAGCTTGGTTCCAGGCGGCAATCAGCCCCAGCATTTT.